This TCR beta chain was recovered during a study of cytomegalovirus exposure and HLA in healthy donors. Findings of the study overall: Some public TCRs appeared in many individuals, while most sequences were rare. Reportedly, HLA-A and HLA-B alleles of most subjects were accurately predicted from TCR beta.

Concerning this clone itself: What it binds is unknown.

The CDR3 loop spans 15 amino acids. Germline values: CDR1 SGHAT, CDR2 FQNNGV. V was pared by 3 bases and J by 3 bases, with 15 bases between. The PCR ran on 60 Vbeta and 13 Jbeta primers. The data were produced by immunoSEQ multiplex PCR, yet TCRdb's version contains in-frame clones alone and is incomplete. Of around 170,000 clones listed, roughly 79% are singletons. Source material: PBMCs. This receptor was taken from a man in his forties in good health and CMV-seronegative. This sequence joins TRBV11-2 and TRBJ2-7; tentatively, D is TRBD2 (5 bases). As DNA, the CDR3 is TGTGCCAGCAGCTTCGTCGTGTCGGGAAACTACGAGCAGTACTTC. Amino acid sequence: CASSFVVSGNYEQYF.